Described below is a single T cell receptor beta chain sequence and its context. Its antigen is unidentified. Germline V gene sequence: CDR1 MGHRA, CDR2 YSYEKL. The CDR3 length is 13 residues. V was pared by 2 bases and J by 7 bases, with 8 bases between. These data originate in a study of shared clonotypes between healthy human individuals. As processed by the authors: Filtering differed since immunoSEQ provided only junctions, with no quality scores. Data came from immunoSEQ multiplex PCR; TCRdb stores just in-frame clones and leaves some out. Clonal size and the V and J genes are those of that table, whereas D and trimming came from the DNA. The repertoire holds some 1,900,000 clones, with about 95% as singletons. Selected positively for CCR7 and CD45RO-negative, naive CD8 cells excluded terminally differentiated effector memory CD45RA+ cells. The study's findings and limits: Among non-shared clonotypes, generation probabilities were lower than among those shared by all four donors. As a rule, naive subsets had a larger estimated richness than memory subsets.

The sample consisted of naive CD8+ T cells sorted from blood. The TCR sequence derives from a man in his late teens or twenties in good health. V is TRBV4-1 and J is TRBJ2-2, with a tentative D call TRBD2 (5 bases). The DNA of the CDR3 is TGCGCCAGCAGCCAAAATGGAGGCGGGGAGCTGTTTTTT. Translation gives CASSQNGGGELFF.